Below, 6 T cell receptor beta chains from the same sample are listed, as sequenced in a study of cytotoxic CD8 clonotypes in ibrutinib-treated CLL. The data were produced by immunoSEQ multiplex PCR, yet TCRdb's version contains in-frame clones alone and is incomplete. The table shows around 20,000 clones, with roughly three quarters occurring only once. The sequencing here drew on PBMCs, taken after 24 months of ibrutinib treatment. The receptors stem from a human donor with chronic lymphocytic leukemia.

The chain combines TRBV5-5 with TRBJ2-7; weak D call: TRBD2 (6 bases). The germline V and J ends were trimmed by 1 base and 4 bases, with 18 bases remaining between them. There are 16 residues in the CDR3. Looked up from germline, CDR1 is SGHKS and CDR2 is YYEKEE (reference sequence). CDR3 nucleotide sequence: TGTGCCAGCAGCTTGCTCAGAGGATCACTAGCTTACGAGCAGTACTTC. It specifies CASSLLRGSLAYEQYF.

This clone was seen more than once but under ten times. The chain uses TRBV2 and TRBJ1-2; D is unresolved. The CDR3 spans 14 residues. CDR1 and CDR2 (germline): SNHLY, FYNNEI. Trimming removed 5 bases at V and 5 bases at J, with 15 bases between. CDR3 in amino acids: CASSPRILMYGYTF. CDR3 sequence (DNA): TGTGCCAGCAGTCCCCGGATCCTCATGTATGGCTACACCTTC. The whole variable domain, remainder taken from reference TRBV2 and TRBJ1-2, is EPEVTQTPSHQVTQMGQEVILRCVPISNHLYFYWYRQILGQKVEFLVSFYNNEISEKSEIFDDQFSVERPDGSNFTLKIRSTKLEDSAMYFCASSPRILMYGYTFGSGTRLTVV.

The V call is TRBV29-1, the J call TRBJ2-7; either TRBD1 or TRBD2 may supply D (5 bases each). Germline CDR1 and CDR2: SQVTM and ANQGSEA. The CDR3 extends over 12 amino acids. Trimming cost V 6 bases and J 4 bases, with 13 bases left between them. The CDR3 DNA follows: TGCAGCGTCGGGGACCGGGGATACGAGCAGTACTTC. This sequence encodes CSVGDRGYEQYF.

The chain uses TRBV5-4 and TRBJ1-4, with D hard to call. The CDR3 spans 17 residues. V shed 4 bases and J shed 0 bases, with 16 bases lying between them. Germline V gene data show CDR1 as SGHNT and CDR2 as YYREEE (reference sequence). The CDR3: CASSVGSGSTTNEKLFF. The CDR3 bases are TGTGCCAGCAGCGTCGGGTCGGGCAGCACAACTAATGAAAAACTGTTTTTT.

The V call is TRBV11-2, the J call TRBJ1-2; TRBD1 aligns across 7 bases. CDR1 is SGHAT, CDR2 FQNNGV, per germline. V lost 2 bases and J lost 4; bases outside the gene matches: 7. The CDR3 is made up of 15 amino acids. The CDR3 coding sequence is TGTGCCAGCAGCTTACGGGACAGATTTATCTATGGCTACACCTTC. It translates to CASSLRDRFIYGYTF.

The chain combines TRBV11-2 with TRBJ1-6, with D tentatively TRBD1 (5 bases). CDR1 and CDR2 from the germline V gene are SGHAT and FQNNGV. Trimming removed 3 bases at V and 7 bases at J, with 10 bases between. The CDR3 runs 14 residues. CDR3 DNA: TGTGCCAGCAGCTTGTTCGGGGGGAATTCACCCCTCCACTTT. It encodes CASSLFGGNSPLHF.